This record looks at one T cell receptor beta chain sequence and its context. The sample is drawn from a study of T cell changes during pregnancy in multiple sclerosis. Clones were sequenced by immunoSEQ multiplex PCR, and TCRdb holds only the in-frame ones, with some missing. This sample has 28,000 or so clones, with about 88% found just once. V gave up 1 base and J gave up 8 bases, with 8 bases separating them. CDR3 length equals 12 residues. Germline V lookup: CDR1 SGHTA, CDR2 FQGNSA. The rearrangement joins TRBV7-2 to TRBJ1-1; D unresolved. Material: CD8+ T cells from peripheral blood mononuclear cells, obtained in the second trimester of pregnancy. The sequence derives from a female donor with multiple sclerosis, enrolled in a pregnancy study. The CDR3 DNA is TGTGCCAGCAGCTTAGATCCCAGGGAAGCTTTCTTT. As protein: CASSLDPREAFF.